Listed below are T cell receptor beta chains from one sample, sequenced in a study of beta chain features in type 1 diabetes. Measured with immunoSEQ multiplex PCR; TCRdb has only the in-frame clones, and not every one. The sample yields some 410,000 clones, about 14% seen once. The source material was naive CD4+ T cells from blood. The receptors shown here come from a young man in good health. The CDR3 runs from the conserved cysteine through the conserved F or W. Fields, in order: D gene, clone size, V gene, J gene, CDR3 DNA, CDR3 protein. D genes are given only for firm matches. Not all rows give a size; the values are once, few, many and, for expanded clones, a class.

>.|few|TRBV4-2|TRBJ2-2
TGTGCCAGCAGCCACGAGTGGGCCGGGGAGCTGTTTTTT
CASSHEWAGELFF
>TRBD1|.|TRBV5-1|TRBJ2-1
TGCGCCAGCAGCTCGGGACAGCCTCATCTCAATGAGCAGTTCTTC
CASSSGQPHLNEQFF
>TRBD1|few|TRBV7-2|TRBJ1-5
TGTGCCAGCAGCATAGCAGGCAGGGGGCTTGGCAATCAGCCCCAGCATTTT
CASSIAGRGLGNQPQHF
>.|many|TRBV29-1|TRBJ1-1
TGCAGCGTTGCCCGGGAGGGGACTGAAGCTTTCTTT
CSVAREGTEAFF
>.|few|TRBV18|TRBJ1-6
TGTGCCAGCTCACCACCGGGTGGAGGTTCACCCCTCCACTTT
CASSPPGGGSPLHF
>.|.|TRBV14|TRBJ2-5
TGTGCCAGCAGCCGATACCGGGACATCCAGTACTTC
CASSRYRDIQYF
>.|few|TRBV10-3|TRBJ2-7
TGTGCCATCAGTGGGACAGCTACCTACGAGCAGTACTTC
CAISGTATYEQYF
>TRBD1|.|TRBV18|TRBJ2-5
TGTGCCAGCTCACCACGGACAGGGACCGGGTATGAGACCCAGTACTTC
CASSPRTGTGYETQYF
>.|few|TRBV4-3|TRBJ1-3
TGCGCCAGCAGCCCCAGGAACACCGGTGGAAACACCATATATTTT
CASSPRNTGGNTIYF
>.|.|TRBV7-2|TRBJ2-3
TGTGCCAGCAGCTTAAGACAGACCACAGATACGCAGTATTTT
CASSLRQTTDTQYF
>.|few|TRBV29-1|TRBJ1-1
TGCAGCGTTAAGACAGGATTGAACACTGAAGCTTTCTTT
CSVKTGLNTEAFF
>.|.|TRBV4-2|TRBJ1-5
TGTGCCAGCAGAACGGACGGGCCCCGAGCCAATCAGCCCCAGCATTTT
CASRTDGPRANQPQHF
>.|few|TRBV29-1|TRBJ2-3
TGCAGCCAGGGCGGCGGGAGCACAGATACGCAGTATTTT
CSQGGGSTDTQYF
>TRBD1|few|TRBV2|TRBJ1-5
TGTGCCAGCAGCGGAGCAGGGGGCGAGTGGTATCAGCCCCAGCATTTT
CASSGAGGEWYQPQHF
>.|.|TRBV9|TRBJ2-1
TGTGCCAGCAGCGTTCTTCACGGTTTCGATGAGCAGTTCTTC
CASSVLHGFDEQFF
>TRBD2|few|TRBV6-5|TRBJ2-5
TGTGCCAGCAGCACCTCTGCGGGAGCAGAGACCCAGTACTTC
CASSTSAGAETQYF
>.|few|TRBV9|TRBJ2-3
TGTGCCAGCAGCGTAGACGAGGTAGGAACAGATACGCAGTATTTT
CASSVDEVGTDTQYF
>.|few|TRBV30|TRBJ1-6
TGTGCCTGGAGTGTACGCGGCTATCCCCCACACCTCCACTTT
CAWSVRGYPPHLHF
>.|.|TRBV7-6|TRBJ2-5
TGTGCCAGCAGTCCCCCGTTGGCGACCCAGTACTTC
CASSPPLATQYF
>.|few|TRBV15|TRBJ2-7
TGTGCCACCAGCAGAGGAACGGGGACGGGGTCCTACGAGCAGTACTTC
CATSRGTGTGSYEQYF
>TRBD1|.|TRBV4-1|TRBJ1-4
TGCGCCAGCAGCCCAACCGGGACAGGGTATGAAAAACTGTTTTTT
CASSPTGTGYEKLFF
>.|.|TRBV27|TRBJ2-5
TGTGCCAGCAGTCTCGGCGGTACAGAGACCCAGTACTTC
CASSLGGTETQYF
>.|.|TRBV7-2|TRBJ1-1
TGTGCCAGCAGCTCATGGACCGTTTATGAAGCTTTCTTT
CASSSWTVYEAFF
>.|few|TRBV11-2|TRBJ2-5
TGTGCCAGCAGCTCTGGGAAGATACAAGAGACCCAGTACTTC
CASSSGKIQETQYF
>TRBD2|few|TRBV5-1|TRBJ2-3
TGCGCCAGCAGCTTGAGCGGGAGGTCCACAGATACGCAGTATTTT
CASSLSGRSTDTQYF
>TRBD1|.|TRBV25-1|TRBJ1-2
TGTGCCAGCAGTATCCGGGACAGGGAGGGTGATGGCTACACCTTC
CASSIRDREGDGYTF
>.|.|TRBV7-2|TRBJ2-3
TGTGCCAGCGGCCTTAGTCTGCTTACAGATACGCAGTATTTT
CASGLSLLTDTQYF
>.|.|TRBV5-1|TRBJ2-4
TGCGCCAGCAGCTTGGCCGGAGGGGCGAGGAACATTCAGTACTTC
CASSLAGGARNIQYF
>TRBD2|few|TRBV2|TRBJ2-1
TGTGCCAGCAGTGAAGCGCTTCTAGCGGGAACCTACAATGAGCAGTTCTTC
CASSEALLAGTYNEQFF
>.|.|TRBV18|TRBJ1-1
TGTGCCAGCTCACCACTGGAGGCGGAGAACACTGAAGCTTTCTTT
CASSPLEAENTEAFF
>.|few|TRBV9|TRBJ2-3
TGTGCCAGCAGCGCCATAAACACAGATACGCAGTATTTT
CASSAINTDTQYF
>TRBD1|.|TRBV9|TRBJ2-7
TGTGCCAGCAGCCCCCGTCCAGCAGATATTTGGGACAGGGACGCCCACGAGCAGTACTTC
CASSPRPADIWDRDAHEQYF
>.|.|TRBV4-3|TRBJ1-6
TGCGCCAGCAGCCAAGACGGAGCACGGGTAACACCCCTCCACTTT
CASSQDGARVTPLHF
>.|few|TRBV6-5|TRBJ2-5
TGTGCCAGCAGTGCGTCACTTGGGGACCAGTACTTC
CASSASLGDQYF
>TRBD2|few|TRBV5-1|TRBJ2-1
TGCGCCAGCAGCCTCTCTAGCGGCTCCTACAATGAGCAGTTCTTC
CASSLSSGSYNEQFF
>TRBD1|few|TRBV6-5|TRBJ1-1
TGTGCCAGCAGTTACACAGGGGGGAACACTGAAGCTTTCTTT
CASSYTGGNTEAFF
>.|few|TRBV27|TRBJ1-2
TGTGCCAGCAGGGCCCGAACGGGGAACTATGGCTACACCTTC
CASRARTGNYGYTF
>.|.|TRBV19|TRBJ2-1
TGTGCCAGTAGTGAAAGGGCGTACAATGAGCAGTTCTTC
CASSERAYNEQFF
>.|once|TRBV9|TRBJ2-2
TGTGCCAGCAGCCGGACCCCGAACACCGGGGAGCTGTTTTTT
CASSRTPNTGELFF
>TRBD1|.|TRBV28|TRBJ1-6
TGTGCCAGCAGTTTATATCGTCACCGGGACAGAAATAATTCACCCCTCCACTTT
CASSLYRHRDRNNSPLHF
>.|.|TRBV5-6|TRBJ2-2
TGTGCCAGCAGCCTTGCGAACACCGGGGAGCTGTTTTTT
CASSLANTGELFF
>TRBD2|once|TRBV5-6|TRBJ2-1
TGTGCCAGCAGCTCAAAGATACTAGCGGACTTCTCCTACAATGAGCAGTTCTTC
CASSSKILADFSYNEQFF
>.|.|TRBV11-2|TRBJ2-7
TGTGCCAGCAGCTTATATTTTAGTCCCTACGAGCAGTACTTC
CASSLYFSPYEQYF
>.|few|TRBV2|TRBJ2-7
TGTGCCAGCAACCGGAGCCCTACCTACGAGCAGTACTTC
CASNRSPTYEQYF
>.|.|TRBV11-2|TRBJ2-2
TGTGCCAGCAGCTTACGGGGTACCGGGGAGCTGTTTTTT
CASSLRGTGELFF
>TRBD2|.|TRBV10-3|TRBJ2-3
TGTGCCGCCTCCTGGGCGGGAGCGGGTAGCACAGATACGCAGTATTTT
CAASWAGAGSTDTQYF
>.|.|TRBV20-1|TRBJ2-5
TGCAGTGCTAGAACGGAGACCCAGTACTTC
CSARTETQYF